This T cell receptor (beta chain) was recovered during a study of blood T cells in healthy people across ages. This clonotype was found once. A sample-barcoded 5' primer and a J-beta primer mix were used in a second PCR of roughly 7 to 11 cycles. TCRdb re-analysed the 5' RACE reads in MiXCR, keeping a single row per CDR3 protein. The sample records approximately 780,000 distinct CDR3 sequences, 25% to 30% being singletons. PBMCs numbering at least 6.5 million were isolated per sample. The sample also formed part of further work on T cells of mothers and their children. That report notes: Using around 1.5 ug per 15 ul, all extracted RNA underwent cDNA synthesis.

The origin of this receptor is a boy between 10 and 17 years old in good health. Sequencing was carried out using blood.

CDR3 protein: CASRRELDTDTQYF. Written as DNA, the CDR3 is TGTGCCAGCAGGCGGGAGTTAGACACAGATACGCAGTATTTT. The genes are TRBV2 and TRBJ2-3; 7 nucleotides match TRBD2. The V gene end was trimmed by 6 bases and the J gene end by 2 bases; junction bases not matched to a gene: 5. Germline values: CDR1 SNHLY, CDR2 FYNNEI. This CDR3 is 14 amino acids long.